The entry that follows covers one T cell receptor (beta chain) sequence. Its antigen is unknown. Other nucleotide sequences in the sample specify the same CDR3. The CDR3 loop spans 15 amino acids. Germline V lookup: CDR1 SGHNT, CDR2 YYREEE (reference sequence). Trimming at V came to 4 bases and at J to 4 bases, leaving 7 bases not matched to a gene. Both 60 Vbeta primers and 13 Jbeta primers went into the PCR. Method: immunoSEQ multiplex PCR; TCRdb's copy keeps in-frame clones and lacks some. The table includes around 130,000 clones, roughly 9% detected once. This specimen belongs to a study of cytomegalovirus exposure and HLA in healthy donors. Whole-study results and caveats: The study labeled approximately 150 TCR beta chains cytomegalovirus-associated.

The sequenced material came from PBMCs. The sequence derives from a woman between 40 and 50 years old in good health and CMV-seropositive. The chain combines TRBV5-4 with TRBJ2-1, with 8 positions matching TRBD2. This CDR3 reads CASSLTSGVYNEQFF. CDR3 in DNA: TGTGCCAGCAGCCTCACTAGCGGTGTGTACAATGAGCAGTTCTTC.